These 30 T cell receptor beta chains were sequenced from one sample in a study of T cell responses to AZD1222 COVID-19 vaccine. Some clones are missing from TCRdb's copy, which holds only in-frame ones; the method was immunoSEQ multiplex PCR. The sample shows about 140,000 clones, nearly 95% of them seen only once. Here the sequenced sample was peripheral blood, taken 28 days after the second AZD1222 dose. The receptor source for this set is an adult who received the AZD1222 COVID-19 vaccine.

The chain is built from TRBV7-2 and TRBJ2-7; 16 bases map to TRBD2. The CDR3 length is 18 residues. Germline V gene lookup returns CDR1 SGHTA and CDR2 FQGNSA. V lost 2 bases to trimming and J lost 4 bases; unmatched junction nucleotides: 8. CDR3 coding DNA: TGTGCCAGCAGCTTATTTCCGGGACTAGCGGGAGGGTGGTACGAGCAGTACTTC. Translation gives CASSLFPGLAGGWYEQYF.

The chain recombines TRBV28 with TRBJ2-7; D is perhaps TRBD2 (5 bases). Trimming took off 6 bases at V and 1 base at J, with 13 bases between the two ends. This CDR3 has 14 amino acids. The V gene's germline CDR1 is MDHEN and CDR2 SYDVKM. In DNA form, the CDR3 reads TGTGCCAGCAGGGTGGAGCGGCCTTCCTACGAGCAGTACTTC. Its translation is CASRVERPSYEQYF.

The chain employs TRBV23-1 and TRBJ1-5; D is unresolved. TRBV23-1 falls under the ORF class, with uncertain function. Trimming shortened V by 2 bases and J by 4 bases, and 9 bases separated the two germline ends. This CDR3 spans 14 amino acids. The CDR3 DNA reads as TGCGCCAGCAGTCAAACAGTAGAGAATCAGCCCCAGCATTTT. Its translation is CASSQTVENQPQHF.

The chain is built from TRBV19 and TRBJ1-1; 9 nucleotides match TRBD1. Germline V gene data show CDR1 as LNHDA and CDR2 as SQIVND (reference sequence). The ends lost 4 bases at V and 2 bases at J; junction bases unmatched: 11. The CDR3 contains 17 residues. The CDR3 nucleotides are TGTGCCAGTAGTACCATCGGACAGGGGATGATTAACACTGAAGCTTTCTTT. Translation gives CASSTIGQGMINTEAFF.

The chain links TRBV7-2 to TRBJ2-4; D uncertain. Between the trimmed V and J ends, which lost 0 bases and 8 bases, there was a span of 8 bases. CDR3 length: 13 residues. Germline loops: CDR1 SGHTA, CDR2 FQGNSA. CDR3 in amino acids: CASSLAGGDIQYF. Here the CDR3 DNA reads TGTGCCAGCAGCTTAGCGGGTGGAGACATTCAGTACTTC.

J is TRBJ1-5 and V is TRBV6-6; no firm D call. This CDR3 region has 16 residues. Germline assignment: CDR1 MNHNY and CDR2 SVGAGI (reference sequence). Deletions cut 0 bases from V and 7 bases from J, with 16 bases between. The DNA for the CDR3 is TGTGCCAGCAGTTACTCGGGAACACGCACGGGGCAGCCCCAGCATTTT. Its protein is CASSYSGTRTGQPQHF.

This chain links TRBV3-1 (or the pseudogene TRBV3-2) with TRBJ2-1, with D uncertain. The CDR3 covers 12 residues. Deletions cut 4 bases from V and 9 bases from J, with 10 bases between. Germline V gene lookup returns CDR1 LGHDT and CDR2 YNNKEL (reference sequence). DNA of the CDR3: TGTGCCAGCAGCCTAGTAGGTTTTGAGCAGTTCTTC. It specifies CASSLVGFEQFF.

The chain is built from TRBV25-1 and TRBJ1-4; D perhaps matches TRBD1 (5 bases). Germline values: CDR1 MGHDK, CDR2 SYGVNS. The CDR3 runs to 14 residues. V was shortened by 9 bases and J by 7 bases, with 18 bases between the two germline ends. The DNA of the CDR3 is TGTGCCAGTACCCCCGGGACTCTATTTGAAAAACTGTTTTTT. Translating it yields CASTPGTLFEKLFF.

The rearrangement uses TRBV7-2 and TRBJ2-1; 9 bases match TRBD2. The CDR3 contains 15 residues. Unmatched junction bases numbered 8, after V lost 3 bases and J lost 8 bases. Germline loops: CDR1 SGHTA, CDR2 FQGNSA. This chain's CDR3 is CASSFSGRMIDEQFF. The CDR3 DNA reads as TGTGCCAGCAGCTTTAGCGGGAGAATGATAGATGAGCAGTTCTTC.

The CDR3 region is CSVEEGPGYEQYF. CDR3 nucleotide sequence: TGCAGCGTTGAAGAGGGCCCCGGATACGAGCAGTACTTC. This rearrangement joins TRBV29-1 to TRBJ2-7; D gene uncertain. CDR1 is SQVTM and CDR2 is ANQGSEA in the germline V gene. There are 13 residues in the CDR3. V was clipped by 0 bases and J by 4 bases, with 10 bases between them.

This clone was seen a single time. V and J are TRBV6-5 and TRBJ2-2; 14 positions match TRBD2. The CDR3 is made up of 16 amino acids. Germline V gene sequence: CDR1 MNHEY, CDR2 SVGAGI. With V trimmed by 4 bases and J by 6 bases, 4 bases remained unmatched. CDR3 DNA sequence: TGTGCCAGCAGTTCCCCGGGACTAGCGGGAGCCGGGGAGCTGTTTTTT. As protein: CASSSPGLAGAGELFF.

CDR3 sequence: CASSAAGQLSEQFF. CDR3 DNA sequence: TGTGCCAGCAGCGCCGCGGGACAGCTCTCTGAGCAGTTCTTC. This chain links TRBV11-2 with TRBJ2-1; D is possibly TRBD1 (7 bases). Deletions cut 5 bases from V and 9 bases from J, with 17 bases between. The CDR3 consists of 14 residues. From germline, CDR1 is SGHAT and CDR2 FQNNGV.

This chain joins TRBV28 and TRBJ1-2; no firm D call. This CDR3 spans 12 amino acids. Germline values: CDR1 MDHEN, CDR2 SYDVKM. V was cut by 1 base and J by 5 bases, with 5 bases left in between. In DNA, the CDR3 is TGTGCCAGCAGTTTATCACCGTATGGCTACACCTTC. It specifies CASSLSPYGYTF.

The chain has TRBV7-9 and TRBJ2-2; the match to TRBD1 covers 7 bases. The V gene's germline CDR1 is SEHNR and CDR2 FQNEAQ (reference sequence). The CDR3 consists of 13 residues. Losses at the gene ends were 5 bases for V and 6 bases for J; bases not matched to a gene: 3. The DNA of the CDR3 is TGTGCCAGCAGCACACAGGGGTCCGGGGAGCTGTTTTTT. It translates to CASSTQGSGELFF.

The V gene is TRBV5-1, the J gene TRBJ1-1; maybe TRBD1 (5 bases). Germline V gene data show CDR1 as SGHRS and CDR2 as YFSETQ. This CDR3 comprises 15 residues. Trimming took off 0 bases at V and 5 bases at J, with 14 bases between the two ends. Here the CDR3 reads CASSLGLGGETEAFF. The CDR3 DNA reads TGCGCCAGCAGCTTGGGTTTGGGGGGAGAAACTGAAGCTTTCTTT.

The chain recombines TRBV27 with TRBJ2-2; 8 bases line up with TRBD1. V lost 6 bases to trimming and J lost 13 bases; unmatched junction nucleotides: 16. The CDR3 has 15 amino acids. Germline values: CDR1 MNHEY, CDR2 SMNVEV (reference sequence). As DNA, the CDR3 is TGTGCCAGCAGAAAAGGACAGGGCTCGAATTGGAGGCTGTTTTTT. Its protein product is CASRKGQGSNWRLFF.

V gene TRBV3-1 (or the pseudogene TRBV3-2) combines with J gene TRBJ2-3; D uncertain. There are 13 residues in the CDR3. V shed 3 bases and J shed 0 bases, with 4 bases lying between them. CDR1 is LGHDT and CDR2 is YNNKEL in the germline V gene (reference sequence). The CDR3 DNA follows: TGTGCCAGCAGCCATCCTAGCACAGATACGCAGTATTTT. It yields the protein CASSHPSTDTQYF.

The CDR3 sequence is CASSQDPGTNPGANVLTF. CDR3 nucleotides: TGCGCCAGCAGCCAAGATCCAGGGACCAACCCTGGGGCCAACGTCCTGACTTTC. The V call is TRBV4-3, the J call TRBJ2-6; D possibly matches TRBD1 or TRBD2 (5 bases each). The CDR3 consists of 18 residues. Germline V gene lookup returns CDR1 LGHNA and CDR2 YSLEER. The V gene lost 0 bases and the J gene lost 2 bases, with 14 bases spanning the gap.

This chain uses TRBV10-3 with TRBJ2-3; weak D call: TRBD2 (5 bases). Trimming removed 6 bases from V and 7 bases from J, with 14 bases in between. The CDR3 runs 13 residues. Germline V gene sequence: CDR1 ENHRY, CDR2 SYGVKD. The CDR3 sequence: CAIRDSALNTQYF. CDR3 coding DNA: TGTGCCATCAGGGACTCGGCGTTAAATACGCAGTATTTT.

The chain recombines TRBV5-4 with TRBJ1-6; no clear D. This CDR3 is 14 amino acids long. Germline CDR1 SGHNT, CDR2 YYREEE (reference sequence). V was clipped by 2 bases and J by 8 bases, with 11 bases between them. CDR3 sequence reads: CASSFKGEHSPLHF. The CDR3 DNA sequence: TGTGCCAGCAGCTTTAAGGGAGAGCATTCACCCCTCCACTTT.

The genes are TRBV9 and TRBJ2-7; 10 nucleotides align to TRBD1. V was pared by 3 bases and J by 1 base, with 7 bases of the junction left unmatched. The CDR3 totals 16 residues. CDR1 and CDR2 from the germline V gene are SGDLS and YYNGEE. The CDR3 protein is CASSEGPGQGSYEQYF. The CDR3 DNA reads TGTGCCAGCAGCGAGGGGCCGGGACAGGGGTCCTACGAGCAGTACTTC.

This rearrangement joins TRBV25-1 to TRBJ1-1, with no clear D. Germline V lookup: CDR1 MGHDK, CDR2 SYGVNS. Trimming stripped 3 bases from V and 1 base from J, with 3 bases between. CDR3 length: 12 residues. The CDR3 region has the DNA TGTGCCAGCAGTGACAGGAACACTGAAGCTTTCTTT. Translated, it gives CASSDRNTEAFF.

In its sample, this clone was seen once. V usage is TRBV5-8 and J usage is TRBJ2-4; a possible D gene is TRBD2 (5 bases). The CDR3 is made up of 17 amino acids. The V and J ends lost 4 bases and 3 bases respectively, with 20 bases between them. Germline CDR1 SGHTS, CDR2 YDEGEE. CDR3 region: CASSPLGVGVFKNIQYF. The CDR3 DNA sequence: TGTGCCAGCAGCCCGCTTGGGGTCGGGGTCTTCAAAAACATTCAGTACTTC.

The chain has TRBV24-1 and TRBJ2-2; the match to TRBD2 covers 8 bases. This CDR3 region has 19 residues. V trimming: 3 bases; J trimming: 0 bases; junction bases outside the gene matches: 11. CDR1 KGHDR and CDR2 SFDVKD come from the germline V gene. The CDR3: CATSDLTLGGGPNTGELFF. Written as DNA, the CDR3 is TGTGCCACCAGTGATCTCACCCTGGGCGGGGGGCCGAACACCGGGGAGCTGTTTTTT.

This chain joins TRBV6-4 and TRBJ1-2; 9 bases are shared with TRBD1. The V and J ends lost 6 bases and 9 bases, in that order; junction bases with no gene match: 8. Germline V gene lookup returns CDR1 MRHNA and CDR2 SNTAGT. The CDR3 covers 13 residues. The CDR3 nucleotides are TGTGCCAGCAGAGGGACAGGGAGTAACAGCTACACCTTC. It encodes CASRGTGSNSYTF.

V and J are TRBV5-4 and TRBJ1-6, with D maybe TRBD1 (5 bases). V lost 4 bases and J lost 5, with 16 bases in between. CDR1 SGHNT and CDR2 YYREEE come from the germline V gene (reference sequence). The CDR3 has 16 residues. CDR3: CASSLEPGRDNSPLHF. The CDR3 coding sequence is TGTGCCAGCAGCCTAGAACCGGGACGGGATAATTCACCCCTCCACTTT. Complete variable domain (other parts from reference TRBV5-4 and TRBJ1-6): ETGVTQSPTHLIKTRGQQVTLRCSSQSGHNTVSWYQQALGQGPQFIFQYYREEENGRGNFPPRFSGLQFPNYSSELNVNALELDDSALYLCASSLEPGRDNSPLHFGNGTRLTVT.

This chain uses TRBV4-2 with TRBJ2-1, with 9 bases fitting TRBD1. V shed 0 bases and J 2 bases; nucleotides not matched to a gene: 5. Per the germline V gene, CDR1 is LGHNA and CDR2 is YNFKEQ. CDR3 length: 17 residues. The DNA for the CDR3 is TGTGCCAGCAGCCAAGAGAGGGGACAGGGCACCTACAATGAGCAGTTCTTC. Protein: CASSQERGQGTYNEQFF.

The J gene is TRBJ1-1, the V gene TRBV9; D is possibly TRBD1 (5 bases). This CDR3 has 15 amino acids. Between the trimmed V and J ends, which lost 0 bases and 4 bases, there was a span of 13 bases. CDR1 and CDR2 from the germline V gene are SGDLS and YYNGEE. CDR3 sequence reads: CASSVGRAGGTEAFF. The CDR3 DNA reads TGTGCCAGCAGCGTAGGGAGGGCGGGGGGCACTGAAGCTTTCTTT.

The chain is built from TRBV6-1 and TRBJ2-7; D uncertain. Trimming cost V 2 bases and J 1 base, with 9 bases left between them. This CDR3 is 14 amino acids long. Germline CDR1 MNHNS, CDR2 SASEGT. The CDR3 region is CASSETVVSYEQYF. CDR3 nucleotides: TGTGCCAGCAGTGAAACGGTGGTATCCTACGAGCAGTACTTC.

J is TRBJ2-3 and V is TRBV5-5; possible D gene TRBD2, 6 bases. Trimming cost V 2 bases and J 1 base, with 23 bases left between them. Germline V CDR1 and CDR2: SGHKS, YYEKEE (reference sequence). The CDR3 runs to 19 residues. The CDR3 loop reads CASSFGLILTTGGTDTQYF. As DNA, the CDR3 is TGTGCCAGCAGCTTCGGTCTTATCCTCACCACGGGGGGCACAGATACGCAGTATTTT.